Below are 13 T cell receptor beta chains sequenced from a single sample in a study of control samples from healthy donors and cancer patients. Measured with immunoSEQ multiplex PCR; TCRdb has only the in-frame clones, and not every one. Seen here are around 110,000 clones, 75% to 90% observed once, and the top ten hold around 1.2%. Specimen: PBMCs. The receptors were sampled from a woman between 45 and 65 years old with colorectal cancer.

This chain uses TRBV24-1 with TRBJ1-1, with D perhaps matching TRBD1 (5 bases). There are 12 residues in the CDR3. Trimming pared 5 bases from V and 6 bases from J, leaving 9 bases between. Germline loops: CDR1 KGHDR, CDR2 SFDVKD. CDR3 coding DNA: TGTGCCACCAGTGGAACAGGCGCTGAAGCTTTCTTT. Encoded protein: CATSGTGAEAFF.

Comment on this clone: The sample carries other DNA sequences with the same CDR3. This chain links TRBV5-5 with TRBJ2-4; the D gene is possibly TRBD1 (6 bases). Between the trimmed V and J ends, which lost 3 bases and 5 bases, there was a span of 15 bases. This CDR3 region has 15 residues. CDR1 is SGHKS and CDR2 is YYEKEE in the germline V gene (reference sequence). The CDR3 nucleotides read TGTGCCAGCAGCTCGTCAAGGGGGACCGAAAACATTCAGTACTTC. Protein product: CASSSSRGTENIQYF.

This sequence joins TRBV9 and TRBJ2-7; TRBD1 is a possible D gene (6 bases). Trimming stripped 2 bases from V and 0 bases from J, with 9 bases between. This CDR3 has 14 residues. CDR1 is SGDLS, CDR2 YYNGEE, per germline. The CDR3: CASSVADSSYEQYF. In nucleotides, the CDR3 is TGTGCCAGCAGCGTGGCGGACAGCTCCTACGAGCAGTACTTC.

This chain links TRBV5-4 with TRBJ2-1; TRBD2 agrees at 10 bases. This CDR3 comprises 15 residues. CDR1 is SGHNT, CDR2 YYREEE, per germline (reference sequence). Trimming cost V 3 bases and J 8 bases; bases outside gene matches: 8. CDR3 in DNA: TGTGCCAGCAGCTCACAGCGGGGGGGCAATGATGAGCAGTTCTTC. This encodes CASSSQRGGNDEQFF.

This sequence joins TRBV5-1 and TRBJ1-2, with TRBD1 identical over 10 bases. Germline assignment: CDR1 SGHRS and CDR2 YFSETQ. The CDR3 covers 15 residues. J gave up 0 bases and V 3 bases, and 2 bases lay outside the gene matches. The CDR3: CASSSGQGANYGYTF. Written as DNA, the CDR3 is TGCGCCAGCAGCTCCGGACAGGGGGCTAACTATGGCTACACCTTC. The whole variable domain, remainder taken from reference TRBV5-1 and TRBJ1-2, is KAGVTQTPRYLIKTRGQQVTLSCSPISGHRSVSWYQQTPGQGLQFLFEYFSETQRNKGNFPGRFSGRQFSNSRSEMNVSTLELGDSALYLCASSSGQGANYGYTFGSGTRLTVV.

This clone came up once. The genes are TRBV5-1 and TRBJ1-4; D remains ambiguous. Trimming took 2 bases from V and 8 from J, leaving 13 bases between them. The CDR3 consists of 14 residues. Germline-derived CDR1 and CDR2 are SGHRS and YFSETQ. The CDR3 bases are TGCGCCAGCAGCTTCGGATTTGGGAGGGAAAAACTGTTTTTT. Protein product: CASSFGFGREKLFF.

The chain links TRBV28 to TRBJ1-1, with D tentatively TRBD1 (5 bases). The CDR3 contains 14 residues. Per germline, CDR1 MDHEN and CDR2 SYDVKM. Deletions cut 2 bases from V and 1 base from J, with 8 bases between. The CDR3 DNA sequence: TGTGCCAGCAGTTTAGGCAGGGCGAACACTGAAGCTTTCTTT. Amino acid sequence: CASSLGRANTEAFF.

The CDR3 DNA is TGCGCCAGCAGCTTGGGCGGGGAAACGGAGACCCAGTACTTC. This sequence encodes CASSLGGETETQYF. The chain uses TRBV5-1 and TRBJ2-5, with a tentative D call TRBD2 (6 bases). V was shortened by 0 bases and J by 5 bases, with 11 bases between the two germline ends. The CDR3 spans 14 residues. Germline V gene data show CDR1 as SGHRS and CDR2 as YFSETQ. The full variable domain, its missing parts supplied by reference TRBV5-1 and TRBJ2-5, is KAGVTQTPRYLIKTRGQQVTLSCSPISGHRSVSWYQQTPGQGLQFLFEYFSETQRNKGNFPGRFSGRQFSNSRSEMNVSTLELGDSALYLCASSLGGETETQYFGPGTRLLVL.

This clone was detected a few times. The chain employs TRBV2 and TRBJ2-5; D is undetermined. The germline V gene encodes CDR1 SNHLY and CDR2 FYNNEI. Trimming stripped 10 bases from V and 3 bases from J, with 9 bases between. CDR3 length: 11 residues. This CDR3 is CANTLKETQYF. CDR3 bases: TGTGCCAACACCCTTAAAGAGACCCAGTACTTC.

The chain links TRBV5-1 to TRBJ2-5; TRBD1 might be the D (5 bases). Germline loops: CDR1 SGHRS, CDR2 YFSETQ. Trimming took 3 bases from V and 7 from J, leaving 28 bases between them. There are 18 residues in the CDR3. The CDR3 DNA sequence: TGCGCCAGCAGCTCCCCCTCCGACCGTGACAGTTCCTTAGGGACCCAGTACTTC. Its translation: CASSSPSDRDSSLGTQYF.

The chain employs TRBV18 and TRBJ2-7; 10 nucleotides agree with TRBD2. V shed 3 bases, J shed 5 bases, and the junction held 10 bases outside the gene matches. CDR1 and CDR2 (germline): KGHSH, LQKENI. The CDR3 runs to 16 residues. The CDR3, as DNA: TGTGCCAGCTCACCGCCGAATCTAGCGGGAGAAAACGAGCAGTACTTC. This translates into CASSPPNLAGENEQYF.

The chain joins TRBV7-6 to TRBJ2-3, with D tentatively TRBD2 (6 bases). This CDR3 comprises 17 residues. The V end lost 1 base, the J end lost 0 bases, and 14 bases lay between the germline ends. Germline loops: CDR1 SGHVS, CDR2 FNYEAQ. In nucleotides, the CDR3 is TGTGCCAGCAGCTTAGGTTTCGCCGGGAGAAGCACAGATACGCAGTATTTT. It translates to CASSLGFAGRSTDTQYF.

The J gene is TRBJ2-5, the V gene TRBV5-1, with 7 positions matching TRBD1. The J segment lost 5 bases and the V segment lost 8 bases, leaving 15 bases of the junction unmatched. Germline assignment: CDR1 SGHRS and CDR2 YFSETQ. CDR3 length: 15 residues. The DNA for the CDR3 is TGCGCCAGTCTCTCCGGCAGGGGGTATGGGGAGACCCAGTACTTC. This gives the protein CASLSGRGYGETQYF.